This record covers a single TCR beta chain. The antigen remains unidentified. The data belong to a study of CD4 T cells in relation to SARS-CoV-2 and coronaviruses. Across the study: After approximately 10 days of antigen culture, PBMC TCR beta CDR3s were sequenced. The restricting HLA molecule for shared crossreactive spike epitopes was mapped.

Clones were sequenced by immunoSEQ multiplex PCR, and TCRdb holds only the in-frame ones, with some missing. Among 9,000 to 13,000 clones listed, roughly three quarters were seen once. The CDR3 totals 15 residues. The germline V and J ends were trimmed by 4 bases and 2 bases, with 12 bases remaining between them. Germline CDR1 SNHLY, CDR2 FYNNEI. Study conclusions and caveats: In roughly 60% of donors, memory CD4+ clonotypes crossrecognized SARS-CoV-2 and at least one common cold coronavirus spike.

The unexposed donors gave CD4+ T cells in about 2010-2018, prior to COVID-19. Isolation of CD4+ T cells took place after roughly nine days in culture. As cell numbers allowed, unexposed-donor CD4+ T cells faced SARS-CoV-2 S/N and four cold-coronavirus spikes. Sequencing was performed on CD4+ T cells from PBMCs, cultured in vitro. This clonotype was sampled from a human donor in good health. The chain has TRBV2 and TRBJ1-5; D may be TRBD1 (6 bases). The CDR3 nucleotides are TGTGCCAGCAGTGTGTCGGGACAAGGCAATCAGCCCCAGCATTTT. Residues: CASSVSGQGNQPQHF.